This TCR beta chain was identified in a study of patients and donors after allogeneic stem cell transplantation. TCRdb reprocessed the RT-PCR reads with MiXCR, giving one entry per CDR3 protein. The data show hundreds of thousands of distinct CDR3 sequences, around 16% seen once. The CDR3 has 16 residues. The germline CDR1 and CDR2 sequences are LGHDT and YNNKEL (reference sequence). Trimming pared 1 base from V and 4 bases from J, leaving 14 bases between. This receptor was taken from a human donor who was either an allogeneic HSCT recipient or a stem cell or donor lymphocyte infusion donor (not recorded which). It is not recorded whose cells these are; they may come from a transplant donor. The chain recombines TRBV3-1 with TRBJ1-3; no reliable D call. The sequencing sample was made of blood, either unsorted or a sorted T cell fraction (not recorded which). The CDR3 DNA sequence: TGTGCCAGCAGCCAAGGTAGAGAATCGGTCGGAAACACCATATATTTT. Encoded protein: CASSQGRESVGNTIYF. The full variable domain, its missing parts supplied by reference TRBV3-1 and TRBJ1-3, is DTAVSQTPKYLVTQMGNDKSIKCEQNLGHDTMYWYKQDSKKFLKIMFSYNNKELIINETVPNRFSPKSPDKAHLNLHINSLELGDSAVYFCASSQGRESVGNTIYFGEGSWLTVV.